Below are 32 T cell receptor beta chains sequenced from a single sample in a study of shared clonotypes between healthy human individuals. Measured with immunoSEQ multiplex PCR; TCRdb has only the in-frame clones, and not every one. The sample consists of about 230,000 clones, over 50% of them appearing once. What was sequenced was memory CD4+ T cells sorted from blood. Subset noted: CD45RA-negative fraction. Source of these receptors: a man under 40 in good health.

The CDR3 nucleotides are TGCAGCGTTGTAATGCAGGGACGCAGTCAGTACTTC. Translation: CSVVMQGRSQYF. The chain couples TRBV29-1 to TRBJ2-7; D may correspond to TRBD1 or TRBD2 (5 bases each). Per germline, CDR1 SQVTM and CDR2 ANQGSEA. The CDR3 consists of 12 residues. Between the trimmed V and J ends, which lost 4 bases and 10 bases, there was a span of 17 bases.

This chain joins TRBV5-1 and TRBJ1-4; 9 bases match TRBD1. The length of the CDR3 is 14 residues. After removal of 3 bases from V and 6 bases from J, the junction contained 3 bases not matched to a gene. Germline CDR1 reads SGHRS; CDR2 reads YFSETQ. The CDR3 sequence is CASSSDRGDEKLFF. CDR3 sequence (DNA): TGCGCCAGCAGCTCGGACAGGGGTGATGAAAAACTGTTTTTT.

This clone was counted a few times. The chain is built from TRBV5-5 and TRBJ1-3; no reliable D call. Trimming stripped 4 bases from V and 0 bases from J, with 14 bases between. CDR3 length equals 16 residues. Germline CDR1 and CDR2: SGHKS and YYEKEE (reference sequence). The DNA of the CDR3 is TGTGCCAGCAGCACGGCAGACACATCCTCTGGAAACACCATATATTTT. Amino acid sequence: CASSTADTSSGNTIYF.

This clone was seen a single time. The V call is TRBV6-1, the J call TRBJ2-2, with 9 bases fitting TRBD1. CDR3 length equals 14 residues. V lost 2 bases, J lost 7 bases, and 2 bases stayed unmatched. The germline CDR1 and CDR2 sequences are MNHNS and SASEGT. This CDR3 reads CASSERDRVGELFF. The DNA for the CDR3 is TGTGCCAGCAGTGAAAGGGACAGGGTCGGGGAGCTGTTTTTT.

This chain's CDR3 is CASTHSYEQYF. The DNA of the CDR3 is TGTGCCAGCACGCACTCCTACGAGCAGTACTTC. The rearrangement joins TRBV6-1 to TRBJ2-7; no clear D gene. Germline CDR1 reads MNHNS; CDR2 reads SASEGT. This CDR3 contains 11 residues. The V and J ends lost 7 bases and 0 bases respectively, with 4 bases between them.

The genes are TRBV5-1 and TRBJ1-3, with D perhaps TRBD1 (6 bases). V gave up 1 base and J gave up 2 bases, with 7 bases separating them. Germline assignment: CDR1 SGHRS and CDR2 YFSETQ. This CDR3 contains 14 residues. This chain's CDR3 is CASSLTGTGNTIYF. CDR3 sequence (DNA): TGCGCCAGCAGCTTGACAGGGACTGGAAACACCATATATTTT.

This clone was found once. V and J are TRBV6-6 and TRBJ1-2; D not certain. This CDR3 has 14 amino acids. V was cut by 4 bases and J by 2 bases, with 11 bases left in between. The germline V gene encodes CDR1 MNHNY and CDR2 SVGAGI (reference sequence). The CDR3 reads CASSLDGPNYGYTF. The CDR3 DNA reads TGTGCCAGCAGTTTGGATGGGCCGAACTATGGCTACACCTTC.

The chain carries TRBV6-6 and TRBJ2-4; the match to TRBD2 covers 7 bases. Germline V CDR1 and CDR2: MNHNY, SVGAGI (reference sequence). CDR3 length equals 14 residues. Germline trimming cut 4 bases from V and 1 base from J; bases unmatched to any gene: 1. The CDR3, as DNA: TGTGCCAGCAGTTGGGAGGGGGCCAAAAACATTCAGTACTTC. Translation: CASSWEGAKNIQYF.

This clone was seen many times. Other DNA sequences in this specimen translate into the identical CDR3. The rearrangement joins TRBV18 to TRBJ2-7; the D gene is possibly TRBD2 (6 bases). V was shortened by 3 bases and J by 4 bases, with 7 bases between the two germline ends. The CDR3 is 12 amino acids. The V gene's germline CDR1 is KGHSH and CDR2 LQKENI. This CDR3 reads CASSPEGYEQYF. In nucleotides, the CDR3 is TGTGCCAGCTCACCGGAGGGTTACGAGCAGTACTTC.

This clone has a single count. J is TRBJ2-7 and V is TRBV7-9; 7 bases map to TRBD2. The CDR3 covers 16 residues. Germline values: CDR1 SEHNR, CDR2 FQNEAQ (reference sequence). After removal of 5 bases from V and 4 bases from J, the junction contained 14 bases not matched to a gene. The CDR3 spells CASSPYFGRELYEQYF. The DNA for the CDR3 is TGTGCCAGCAGCCCCTACTTTGGGCGGGAGCTGTACGAGCAGTACTTC.

In this sample, this clone turned up many times. The rearrangement joins TRBV5-1 to TRBJ2-2; D remains ambiguous. Trimming removed 5 bases at V and 5 bases at J, with 7 bases between. Looked up from germline, CDR1 is SGHRS and CDR2 is YFSETQ. The length of the CDR3 is 12 residues. In DNA, the CDR3 is TGCGCCAGCAGTGCAAGTACCGGGGAGCTGTTTTTT. Amino acid sequence: CASSASTGELFF.

The chain joins TRBV15 to TRBJ2-7; D is undetermined. V was clipped by 0 bases and J by 9 bases, with 15 bases between them. From germline, CDR1 is LNHNV and CDR2 YYDKDF (reference sequence). This CDR3 comprises 14 residues. The chain's CDR3 is CATSRDSPMDPQYF. In DNA form, the CDR3 reads TGTGCCACCAGCAGAGATTCACCGATGGACCCGCAGTACTTC.

V gene TRBV7-9 combines with J gene TRBJ2-3, with D perhaps given as TRBD1 or TRBD2 (5 bases each). The CDR3 extends over 15 amino acids. Per germline, CDR1 SEHNR and CDR2 FQNEAQ (reference sequence). Trimming pared 1 base from V and 7 bases from J, leaving 15 bases between. CDR3 sequence (DNA): TGTGCCAGCAGCTTAGATCGGGGCGGCACGTATACGCAGTATTTT. This encodes CASSLDRGGTYTQYF.

This clone was seen repeatedly, ten times or more. CDR3 sequence (DNA): TGTGCCAGCAGAACGGCCACCTACGAGCAGTACTTC. Translated: CASRTATYEQYF. This chain connects TRBV27 to TRBJ2-7; D not certain. The germline gives CDR1 MNHEY, CDR2 SMNVEV (reference sequence). The length of the CDR3 is 12 residues. Trimming took off 6 bases at V and 2 bases at J, with 8 bases between the two ends.

J is TRBJ2-2 and V is TRBV18; D is ambiguous. Deletions cut 6 bases from V and 4 bases from J, with 9 bases between. Germline V CDR1 and CDR2: KGHSH, LQKENI. The CDR3 totals 13 residues. CDR3 DNA sequence: TGTGCCAGCTCCCCAACGGTCACCGGGGAGCTGTTTTTT. It translates to CASSPTVTGELFF.

This clone was detected a few times. The chain joins TRBV5-4 to TRBJ2-7; the D is unclear. Germline loops: CDR1 SGHNT, CDR2 YYREEE (reference sequence). V lost 5 bases and J lost 4, with 19 bases in between. This CDR3 is 15 amino acids long. Written as DNA, the CDR3 is TGTGCCAGCAGACCGGAACTAACCTCTCCTTACGAGCAGTACTTC. Residues: CASRPELTSPYEQYF.

The chain carries TRBV11-2 and TRBJ2-1; TRBD2 matches at 10 bases. Germline trimming cut 1 base from V and 9 bases from J; bases unmatched to any gene: 9. Germline CDR1 is SGHAT and CDR2 is FQNNGV. The CDR3 contains 16 residues. The CDR3 sequence is CASSLGASGSGSEQFF. DNA for the CDR3: TGTGCCAGCAGCTTAGGGGCTAGCGGGAGTGGTAGTGAGCAGTTCTTC. The variable domain in full, with the rest retrieved from reference TRBV11-2 and TRBJ2-1, is EAGVAQSPRYKIIEKRQSVAFWCNPISGHATLYWYQQILGQGPKLLIQFQNNGVVDDSQLPKDRFSAERLKGVDSTLKIQPAKLEDSAVYLCASSLGASGSGSEQFFGPGTRLTVL.

Only a few counts were recorded for this clone. The rearrangement links TRBV10-3 to TRBJ2-7; 8 bases are a match to TRBD2. The junction had 5 bases not matched to a gene; V was cut back by 4 bases and J by 3 bases. Per the germline V gene, CDR1 is ENHRY and CDR2 is SYGVKD. The CDR3 totals 14 residues. Here the CDR3 reads CAISGLAGDYEQYF. DNA for the CDR3: TGTGCCATCAGTGGGCTAGCGGGTGACTACGAGCAGTACTTC.

V gene TRBV19 combines with J gene TRBJ2-7, with D perhaps TRBD2 (6 bases). Deletions cut 3 bases from V and 10 bases from J, with 16 bases between. The length of the CDR3 is 13 residues. Germline V gene lookup returns CDR1 LNHDA and CDR2 SQIVND (reference sequence). This CDR3 reads CASSMNAAGSQYF. CDR3 nucleotides: TGTGCCAGTAGTATGAATGCAGCGGGCTCCCAGTACTTC. Filled out from reference TRBV19 and TRBJ2-7, the complete variable domain reads DGGITQSPKYLFRKEGQNVTLSCEQNLNHDAMYWYRQDPGQGLRLIYYSQIVNDFQKGDIAEGYSVSREKKESFPLTVTSAQKNPTAFYLCASSMNAAGSQYFGPGTRLTVT.

This sequence joins TRBV30 and TRBJ2-3; tentatively, D is TRBD1 (5 bases). Germline values: CDR1 GTSNPN, CDR2 SVGIG (reference sequence). Trimming shortened V by 0 bases and J by 5 bases, and 6 bases separated the two germline ends. The CDR3 contains 12 residues. CDR3 region: CAWSVRGDTQYF. The CDR3 DNA is TGTGCCTGGAGTGTTAGGGGAGATACGCAGTATTTT.

The chain is built from TRBV11-2 and TRBJ2-2; either TRBD1 or TRBD2 may supply D (5 bases each). The CDR3 contains 15 residues. The germline V gene encodes CDR1 SGHAT and CDR2 FQNNGV. Trimming took 4 bases from V and 4 from J, leaving 13 bases between them. The CDR3 reads CASSWDQWGTGELFF. Written as DNA, the CDR3 is TGTGCCAGCAGCTGGGACCAATGGGGCACCGGGGAGCTGTTTTTT.

V is TRBV18 and J is TRBJ1-1, with 8 bases lining up with TRBD1. The CDR3 is 17 amino acids. CDR1 and CDR2 (germline): KGHSH, LQKENI. The V gene end was trimmed by 3 bases and the J gene end by 0 bases; junction bases not matched to a gene: 9. In nucleotides, the CDR3 is TGTGCCAGCTCACCGTGGGCAGGGGGCTTTATGAACACTGAAGCTTTCTTT. Protein: CASSPWAGGFMNTEAFF. Filled out from reference TRBV18 and TRBJ1-1, the complete variable domain reads NAGVMQNPRHLVRRRGQEARLRCSPMKGHSHVYWYRQLPEEGLKFMVYLQKENIIDESGMPKERFSAEFPKEGPSILRIQQVVRGDSAAYFCASSPWAGGFMNTEAFFGQGTRLTVV.

The chain links TRBV5-4 to TRBJ1-1, with D possibly matching TRBD1 (6 bases). The CDR3 has 15 amino acids. Looked up from germline, CDR1 is SGHNT and CDR2 is YYREEE (reference sequence). The V end lost 4 bases, the J end lost 1 base, and 14 bases lay between the germline ends. The CDR3 region has the DNA TGTGCCAGCAGCGGACATACAGGGACGAACACTGAAGCTTTCTTT. It yields the protein CASSGHTGTNTEAFF.

The chain uses TRBV18 and TRBJ2-1; 8 positions match TRBD2. The CDR3 is 17 amino acids. CDR1 and CDR2 (germline): KGHSH, LQKENI. The junction had 11 bases not matched to a gene; V was cut back by 4 bases and J by 3 bases. The chain's CDR3 is CASSQTPWREDYNEQFF. The CDR3 bases are TGTGCCAGCTCACAAACCCCTTGGCGGGAGGACTACAATGAGCAGTTCTTC.

About this clone: The same CDR3 also results from other DNA sequences found in this sample. The V and J genes are TRBV5-5 and TRBJ2-7; possibly TRBD1 for D (6 bases). Trimming took off 2 bases at V and 0 bases at J, with 12 bases between the two ends. The CDR3 is 15 residues long. CDR1 SGHKS and CDR2 YYEKEE come from the germline V gene (reference sequence). This chain's CDR3 is CASSFRTGSSYEQYF. The CDR3 bases are TGTGCCAGCAGCTTTCGTACAGGGAGCTCCTACGAGCAGTACTTC.

Only a few counts were recorded for this clone. The chain is built from TRBV13 and TRBJ2-1; D not certain. The CDR3 is 15 residues long. Germline V gives CDR1 PRHDT, CDR2 FYEKMQ (reference sequence). The V gene lost 6 bases and the J gene lost 6 bases, with 18 bases spanning the gap. In DNA form, the CDR3 reads TGTGCCAGCAGACAAAGGGCCACCCTCCGCAATGAGCAGTTCTTC. As protein: CASRQRATLRNEQFF.

Comment on this clone: This clone may be a read error of a much larger clone one base away. The sample has other DNA sequences that encode this CDR3 too. The V and J genes are TRBV28 and TRBJ2-1; D call uncertain. Germline loops: CDR1 MDHEN, CDR2 SYDVKM. V lost 4 bases to trimming and J lost 0 bases, with 16 bases between them. CDR3 size: 17 residues. CDR3 sequence: CASSSGPRASSYNEQFF. The CDR3 bases are TGTGCCAGCAGTTCCGGTCCGCGAGCGAGCTCCTACAATGAGCAGTTCTTC.

V usage is TRBV5-4 and J usage is TRBJ2-5; D gene uncertain. This CDR3 region has 11 residues. V was clipped by 2 bases and J by 5 bases, with 4 bases between them. Germline CDR1 and CDR2: SGHNT and YYREEE (reference sequence). The CDR3 DNA reads TGTGCCAGCAGCTTTGATGAGACCCAGTACTTC. It encodes CASSFDETQYF.

This chain joins TRBV2 and TRBJ1-2; D possibly corresponds to TRBD1 (5 bases). The germline V and J ends were trimmed by 11 bases and 0 bases, with 16 bases remaining between them. There are 14 residues in the CDR3. Germline V lookup: CDR1 SNHLY, CDR2 FYNNEI. In DNA, the CDR3 is TGTGCCGGCACCGGGGCCCTAACTAACTATGGCTACACCTTC. Amino acid sequence: CAGTGALTNYGYTF.

The CDR3: CASSLGDLGNEQFF. CDR3 sequence (DNA): TGCGCCAGCAGCTTGGGGGACCTAGGCAATGAGCAGTTCTTC. The V and J genes are TRBV5-1 and TRBJ2-1; either TRBD1 or TRBD2 may supply D (5 bases each). The CDR3 covers 14 residues. Germline CDR1 and CDR2: SGHRS and YFSETQ. Trimming cost V 0 bases and J 6 bases, with 10 bases left between them. Using reference TRBV5-1 and TRBJ2-1 for the parts outside the CDR3, the full variable domain is KAGVTQTPRYLIKTRGQQVTLSCSPISGHRSVSWYQQTPGQGLQFLFEYFSETQRNKGNFPGRFSGRQFSNSRSEMNVSTLELGDSALYLCASSLGDLGNEQFFGPGTRLTVL.

V and J are TRBV12-5 and TRBJ2-1, with TRBD1 as a possible D gene (5 bases). Germline assignment: CDR1 LGHNT and CDR2 FRNRAP. The CDR3 has 14 amino acids. V lost 1 base, J lost 6 bases, and 10 bases lay in between. This CDR3 is CASGLGQGPNEQFF. CDR3 bases: TGTGCTAGTGGTTTGGGTCAGGGCCCCAATGAGCAGTTCTTC. Full variable domain (outside the CDR3, taken from reference TRBV12-5 and TRBJ2-1): DARVTQTPRHKVTEMGQEVTMRCQPILGHNTVFWYRQTMMQGLELLAYFRNRAPLDDSGMPKDRFSAEMPDATLATLKIQPSEPRDSAVYFCASGLGQGPNEQFFGPGTRLTVL.

V and J are TRBV2 and TRBJ2-7, with TRBD1 matching over 11 bases. CDR3 length: 13 residues. Germline CDR1 reads SNHLY; CDR2 reads FYNNEI. V lost 11 bases to trimming and J lost 2 bases; unmatched junction nucleotides: 5. CDR3 nucleotides: TGTGCCGGTAGGACAGGGGGCGCCTACGAGCAGTACTTC. Protein product: CAGRTGGAYEQYF.